This TCR beta chain was documented in a study of shared clonotypes between healthy human individuals. The V segment lost 4 bases and the J segment 4 bases; nucleotides outside the gene matches: 12. Per germline, CDR1 SGHRS and CDR2 YFSETQ. CDR3 length: 16 amino acids. Turning to this clone: Its target is not known.

Subsets obtained from CD4+ cells comprised CD45RA+ naive and CD45RA-negative memory cells. Findings and limits, study-wide: Unshared clonotypes carried lower generation probabilities than those common to all four donors. Memory subsets had estimated richness that was generally smaller than that of naive subsets.

Profiling relied on immunoSEQ multiplex PCR, and the TCRdb table lists in-frame clones only, not all of them. Among around 1,000,000 clones, approximately 80% were seen once, and the ten largest hold 0.89%. The sequence was collected from a young man in good health. Some clones in this sample may be carry-over from other donors' samples. Sequences were obtained from memory CD4+ T cells from PBMCs. The subset was: CD45RA-negative fraction. The chain couples TRBV5-1 to TRBJ1-1; 8 bases line up with TRBD1. The CDR3 reads CASSLNMIGQGTEAFF. Written as DNA, the CDR3 is TGCGCCAGCAGCCTTAATATGATTGGACAGGGCACTGAAGCTTTCTTT.